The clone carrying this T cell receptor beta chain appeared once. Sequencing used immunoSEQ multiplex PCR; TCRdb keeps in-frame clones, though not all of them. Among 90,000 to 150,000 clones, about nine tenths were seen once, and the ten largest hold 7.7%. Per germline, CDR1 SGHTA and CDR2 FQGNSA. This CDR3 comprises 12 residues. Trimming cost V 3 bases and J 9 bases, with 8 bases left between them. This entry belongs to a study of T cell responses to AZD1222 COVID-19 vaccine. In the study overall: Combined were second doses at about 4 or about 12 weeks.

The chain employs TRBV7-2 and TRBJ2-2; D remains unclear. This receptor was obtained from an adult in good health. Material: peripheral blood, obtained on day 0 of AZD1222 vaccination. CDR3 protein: CASSLYARELFF. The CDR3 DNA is TGTGCCAGCAGCTTGTATGCCCGGGAGCTGTTTTTT.